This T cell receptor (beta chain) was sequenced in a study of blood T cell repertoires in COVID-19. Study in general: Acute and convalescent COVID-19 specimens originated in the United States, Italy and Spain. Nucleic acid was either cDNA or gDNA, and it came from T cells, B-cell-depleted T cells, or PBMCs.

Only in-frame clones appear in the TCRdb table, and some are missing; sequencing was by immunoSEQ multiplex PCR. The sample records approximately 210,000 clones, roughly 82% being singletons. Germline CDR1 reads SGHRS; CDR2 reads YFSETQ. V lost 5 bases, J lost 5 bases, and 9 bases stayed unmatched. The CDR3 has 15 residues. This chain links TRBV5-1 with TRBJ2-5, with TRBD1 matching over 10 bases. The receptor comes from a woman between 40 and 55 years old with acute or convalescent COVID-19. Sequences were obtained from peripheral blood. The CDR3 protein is CASSFGQGGRETQYF. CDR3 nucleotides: TGCGCCAGCAGTTTCGGACAGGGGGGGCGGGAGACCCAGTACTTC.